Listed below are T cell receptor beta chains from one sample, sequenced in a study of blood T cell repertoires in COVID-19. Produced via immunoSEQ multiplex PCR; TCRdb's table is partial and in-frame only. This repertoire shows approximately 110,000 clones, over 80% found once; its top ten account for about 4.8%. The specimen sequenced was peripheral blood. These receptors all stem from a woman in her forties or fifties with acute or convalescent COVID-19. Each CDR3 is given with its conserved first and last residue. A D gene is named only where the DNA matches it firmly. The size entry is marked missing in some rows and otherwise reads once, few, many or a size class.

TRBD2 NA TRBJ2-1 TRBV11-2 TGTGCCAGCAGCTCAACTTTGCGTGGGAGGGGTCTAAGGGAGCAGTTCTTC CASSSTLRGRGLREQFF
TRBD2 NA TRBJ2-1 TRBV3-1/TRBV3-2 TGTGCCAGCAGCCCCAGCGGGAGGGCCCCAAAGGAGCAGTTCTTC CASSPSGRAPKEQFF
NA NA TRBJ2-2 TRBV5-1 TGCGCCAGCAGCTTGAGAGCGGACACCGGGGAGCTGTTTTTT CASSLRADTGELFF
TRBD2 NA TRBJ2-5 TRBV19 TGTGCCAGTAGTGTCGGGACTAGCGGAAAAGAGACCCAGTACTTC CASSVGTSGKETQYF
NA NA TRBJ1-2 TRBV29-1 TGCAGCGTTGAAGACGAAAAGGGGTCGGGTGATGGCTACACCTTC CSVEDEKGSGDGYTF
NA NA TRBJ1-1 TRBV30 TGTGCCTGGAGTAGGGGTTTTGAAGCTTTCTTT CAWSRGFEAFF
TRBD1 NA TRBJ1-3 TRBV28 TGTGCCAGCACCTCAACAGGGGGTGGAAACACCATATATTTT CASTSTGGGNTIYF
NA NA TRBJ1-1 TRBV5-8 TGTGCCAGCAGCTTTTTCGCAGGGGTGAACACTGAAGCTTTCTTT CASSFFAGVNTEAFF
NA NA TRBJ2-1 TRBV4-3 TGCGCCAGCAGCCTTACAGGGACGTTCGATGAGCAGTTCTTC CASSLTGTFDEQFF
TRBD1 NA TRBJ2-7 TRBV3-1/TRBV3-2 TGTGCCAGCAGCCAAGAACTAGGGGGCTATCCTTACGAGCAGTACTTC CASSQELGGYPYEQYF
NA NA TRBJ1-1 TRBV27 TGTGCCAGCAAACCCGGGAGGGGCACTGAAGCTTTCTTT CASKPGRGTEAFF
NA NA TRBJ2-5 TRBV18 TGTGCCAGCTCACAGGTCGGGGAGACCCAGTACTTC CASSQVGETQYF
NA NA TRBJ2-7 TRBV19 TGTGCCAGTAGTATAACGAGGGAGGCCTCCTACGAGCAGTACTTC CASSITREASYEQYF
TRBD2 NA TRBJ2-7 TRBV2 TGTGCCAGCGCCTTAGCGGGGCAGTTCTACGAGCAGTACTTC CASALAGQFYEQYF
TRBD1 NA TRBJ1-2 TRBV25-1 TGTGCCAGCAGTGAGGGACAGCTCTATGGCTACACCTTC CASSEGQLYGYTF
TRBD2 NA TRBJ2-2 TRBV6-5 TGTGCCAGCAGTTTGACTAGCGGTCTAACCGGGGAGCTGTTTTTT CASSLTSGLTGELFF
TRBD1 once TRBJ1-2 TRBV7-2 TGTGCCAGCAGCCCCGGACAGGGGGACTATGGCTACACCTTC CASSPGQGDYGYTF
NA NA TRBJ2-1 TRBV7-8 TGTGCCAGCAGCTCAAACCGGGACTCCTGGTGGGGTGAGCAGTTCTTC CASSSNRDSWWGEQFF
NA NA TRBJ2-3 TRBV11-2 TGTGCCAGCAGCTACTCCCAGGGCACAGATACGCAGTATTTT CASSYSQGTDTQYF
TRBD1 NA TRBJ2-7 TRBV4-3 TGCGCCAGCAGCCAAGATGCTTTCGGGACAGGGGGCTACGAGCAGTACTTC CASSQDAFGTGGYEQYF
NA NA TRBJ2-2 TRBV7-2 TGTGCCAGCGCCCAGCGGCCGAACACCGGGGAGCTGTTTTTT CASAQRPNTGELFF
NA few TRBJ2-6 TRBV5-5 TGTGCCAGCAGCACCGGACTCGTCTCTGGGGCCAACGTCCTGACTTTC CASSTGLVSGANVLTF
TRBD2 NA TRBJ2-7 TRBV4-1 TGCGCCAGCAGCCAAGGACTTGCGGGACTAGGAGGGTACGAGCAGTACTTC CASSQGLAGLGGYEQYF
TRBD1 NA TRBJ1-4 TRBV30 TGTGCCTGGGAGCCGGGACAGGGGGAAAAACTGTTTTTT CAWEPGQGEKLFF
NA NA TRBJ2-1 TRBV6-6 TGTGCCAGCAGTTACGCAGTCTCCAATGAGCAGTTCTTC CASSYAVSNEQFF
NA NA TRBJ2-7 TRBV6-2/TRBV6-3 TGTGCCAGCAGTTACAGGGACACCTACTCCTACGAGCAGTACTTC CASSYRDTYSYEQYF
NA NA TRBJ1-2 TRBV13 TGTGCCAGCAGCCCTCGGGAGGGGAATGGCTACACCTTC CASSPREGNGYTF
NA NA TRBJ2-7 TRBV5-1 TGCGCCAGCAGCTTGGCGGCAGGAAGCTACGAGCAGTACTTC CASSLAAGSYEQYF
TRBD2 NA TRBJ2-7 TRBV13 TGTGCCAGCAGCCGACAGACTAGCGGGAATGGGGAGCAGTACTTC CASSRQTSGNGEQYF
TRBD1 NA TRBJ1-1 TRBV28 TGTGCCAGCAGAAAAATACAGGGGGCGTTTGAAGCTTTCTTT CASRKIQGAFEAFF
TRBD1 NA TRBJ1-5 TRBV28 TGTGCCAGCAGTTTGACAGGGAAGGGTTATCAGCCCCAGCATTTT CASSLTGKGYQPQHF
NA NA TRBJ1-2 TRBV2 TGTGCCAGCAGTGATCCTGGGGCTCGGGGCTACACCTTC CASSDPGARGYTF
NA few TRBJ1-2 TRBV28 TGTGCCAGCAGTCCAAATAGAGGTGGCTACACCTTC CASSPNRGGYTF
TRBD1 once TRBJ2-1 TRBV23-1 TGCGCCAGCAGTCAATCCTCATATGCCCGGGACAGGGAGAGGGGGCAGTTCTTC CASSQSSYARDRERGQFF
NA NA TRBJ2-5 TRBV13 TGTGCCAGCAGCTTTGAGCCGGGACACCCTCGGAAGACCCAGTACTTC CASSFEPGHPRKTQYF
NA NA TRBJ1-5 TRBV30 TGTGCCTGGAGTGTACAGTTCAATCAGCCCCAGCATTTT CAWSVQFNQPQHF
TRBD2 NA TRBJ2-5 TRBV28 TGTGCCAGCAGTTCCCTAGGGACTAGCGGGAGAAAGACCCAGTACTTC CASSSLGTSGRKTQYF
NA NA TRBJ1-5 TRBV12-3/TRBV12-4 TGTGCCAGCAGCCCCGGTTTGAGTCAGCCCCAGCATTTT CASSPGLSQPQHF
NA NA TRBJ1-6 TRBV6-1 TGTGCCAGCAGTGAGGCCTGGGGGAGGGATTCACCCCTCCACTTT CASSEAWGRDSPLHF
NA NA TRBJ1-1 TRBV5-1 TGCGCCAGCAGCCCACAAGGACAGAAAAACACTGAAGCTTTCTTT CASSPQGQKNTEAFF
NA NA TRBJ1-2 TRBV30 TGTGCCTGGTCACTGGGGGCGCGTGGCTACACCTTC CAWSLGARGYTF
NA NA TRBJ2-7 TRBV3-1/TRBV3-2 TGTGCCAGCAGCCACGAGGGACAAGAGTACTTC CASSHEGQEYF
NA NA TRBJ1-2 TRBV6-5 TGTGCCAGCAGGACGGACAGTTATGGCTACACCTTC CASRTDSYGYTF
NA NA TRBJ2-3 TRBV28 TGTGCCAGCTTGGGGGACTCAGATACGCAGTATTTT CASLGDSDTQYF
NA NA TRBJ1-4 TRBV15 TGTGCCACCAGCCCCAGTCGGGACACCAATGAAAAACTGTTTTTT CATSPSRDTNEKLFF
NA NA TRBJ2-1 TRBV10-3 TGTGCCATCAGTGAGGGCAGGGGACCCTACAATGAGCAGTTCTTC CAISEGRGPYNEQFF
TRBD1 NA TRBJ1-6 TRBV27 TGTGCCAGCAGGGGACAGGGGGCCCTTAATTCACCCCTCCACTTT CASRGQGALNSPLHF
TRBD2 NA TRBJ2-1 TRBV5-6 TGTGCCAGCAGCTCACTATTCTTAACTAGCGGGACTGATGAGCAGTTCTTC CASSSLFLTSGTDEQFF
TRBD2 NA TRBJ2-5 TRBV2 TGTGCCAGCAGTGAACTAGCGGGGGGTCAAGAGACCCAGTACTTC CASSELAGGQETQYF
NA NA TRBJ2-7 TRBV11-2 TGTGCCAGCAGCCCGGGATTAGGGGGTTACGAGCAGTACTTC CASSPGLGGYEQYF
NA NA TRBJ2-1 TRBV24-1 TGTGCCACCAGTGATTTGACAGGGCAGGGTGAGCAGTTCTTC CATSDLTGQGEQFF
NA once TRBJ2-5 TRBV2 TGTGCCAGCGACCCGCAGGGAAGAGAGACCCAGTACTTC CASDPQGRETQYF
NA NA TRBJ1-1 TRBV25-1 TGTGCCAGCAGTGTACAGGGACGCACTGAAGCTTTCTTT CASSVQGRTEAFF
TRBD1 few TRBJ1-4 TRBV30 TGTGCCTGGAGTGTACAGGGGGCGGGAAAACTGTTTTTT CAWSVQGAGKLFF
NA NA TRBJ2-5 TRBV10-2 TGCGCCAGCAGTAGAGGGGGAGAAGAGACCCAGTACTTC CASSRGGEETQYF
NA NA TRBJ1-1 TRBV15 TGTGCCACCAGCAGGGGGGGTAGGGGGAACACTGAAGCTTTCTTT CATSRGGRGNTEAFF
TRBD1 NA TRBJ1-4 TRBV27 TGTGCCAGCAGTTTATCCAGGGGGAACCGTCCAACTAATGAAAAACTGTTTTTT CASSLSRGNRPTNEKLFF
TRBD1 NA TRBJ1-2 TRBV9 TGTGCCAGCAGCCCCCAGGGGGCGGGCGGCTACACCTTC CASSPQGAGGYTF
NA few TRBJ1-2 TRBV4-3 TGCGCCAGCAGCCATGCGGGGCAGTTCTATGGCTACACCTTC CASSHAGQFYGYTF